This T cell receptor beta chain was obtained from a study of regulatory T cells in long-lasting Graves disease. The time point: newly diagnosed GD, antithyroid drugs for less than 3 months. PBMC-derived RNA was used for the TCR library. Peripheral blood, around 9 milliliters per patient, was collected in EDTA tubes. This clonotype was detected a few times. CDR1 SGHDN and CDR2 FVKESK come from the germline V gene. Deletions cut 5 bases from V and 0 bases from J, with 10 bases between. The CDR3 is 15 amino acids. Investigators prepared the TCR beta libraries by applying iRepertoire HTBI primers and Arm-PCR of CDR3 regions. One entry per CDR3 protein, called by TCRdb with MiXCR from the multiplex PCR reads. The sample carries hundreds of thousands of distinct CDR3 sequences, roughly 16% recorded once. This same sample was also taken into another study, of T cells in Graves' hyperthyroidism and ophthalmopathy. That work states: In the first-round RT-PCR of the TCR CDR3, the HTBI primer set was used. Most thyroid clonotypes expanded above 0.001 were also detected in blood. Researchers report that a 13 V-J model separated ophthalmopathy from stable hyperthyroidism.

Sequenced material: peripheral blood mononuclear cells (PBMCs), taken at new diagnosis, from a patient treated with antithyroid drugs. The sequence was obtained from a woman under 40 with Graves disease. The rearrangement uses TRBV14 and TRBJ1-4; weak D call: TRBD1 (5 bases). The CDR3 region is CASSYTGATNEKLFF. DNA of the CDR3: TGTGCCAGCAGCTACACGGGGGCAACTAATGAAAAACTGTTTTTT.